Listed below are T cell receptor beta chains from one sample, sequenced in a study of blood T cells in healthy people across ages. Via MiXCR, TCRdb re-called the 5' RACE reads, giving one row per CDR3 protein. The sample has 1.5 million to 2 million distinct CDR3 sequences, less than 50% seen once. The sequenced sample was blood. The receptors derive from a woman aged 40 to 50 in good health. The conserved cysteine and the conserved F or W are not part of the CDR3 here. Fields, in order: J gene, V gene, CDR3 protein.

>TRBJ1-4|TRBV5-1
ASSSETVSEKLF
>TRBJ1-5|TRBV7-2
ASSSPQGFSNQPQH
>TRBJ2-5|TRBV27
ASRAGSLYGETQY
>TRBJ2-4|TRBV9
ASSVEGSGAKNIQY
>TRBJ2-1|TRBV6-2/TRBV6-3
ASSRPLNRVLIDNEQF
>TRBJ1-2|TRBV20-1
TGTDGYT
>TRBJ1-4|TRBV4-2
ASSQDVRGMGANEKLF
>TRBJ2-7|TRBV10-3
AISPGQAYEQY
>TRBJ2-3|TRBV4-2
ASSQDTSRFTDTQY
>-|TRBV5-1
ASSPGRVPSEQY
>TRBJ1-2|TRBV10-1
ASSDDRGEIYGYT
>TRBJ2-3|TRBV6-5
ASSSPTATQY
>TRBJ2-5|TRBV5-1
ATTFTGGQETQY
>TRBJ2-7|TRBV20-1
SARWGSYEQY
>TRBJ1-1|TRBV7-9
ASSLREGGTEAF
>-|TRBV4-3
ASSQAVGGEQY
>-|TRBV27
AGSLSPGPQETQY
>TRBJ2-5|TRBV20-1
SARDLLRYQETQY
>TRBJ1-2|TRBV6-6
ASSYSSPNSYGYT
>-|TRBV4-3
ASSQDSWGVSSYNEQY
>TRBJ2-1|TRBV20-1
SARDSKIVNEQF
>TRBJ2-4|TRBV5-5
ASSLEFPRTGGYIQY